The clone carrying this T cell receptor (beta chain) was observed at least ten times. Its antigen is still unknown. The data were obtained in a study of T-cell memory formation after mild COVID-19. As for the study in general: In these data, TCR clusters were largely donor specific.

The CDR3 sequence is 13 residues long. Germline values: CDR1 MNHEY, CDR2 SMNVEV (reference sequence). V lost 6 bases and J 3 bases, leaving 12 bases between the germline ends. Constant-segment-primed 5'RACE gave TCR alpha and TCR beta cDNA libraries with sample barcodes and UMIs. A single record per CDR3 protein comes from TCRdb applying MiXCR to the 5' RACE reads. In the table there are approximately 260,000 distinct CDR3 sequences, approximately 15% of which are singletons. General study results and limits: Cross-reactive memory apparently joined, as some responding clones appeared in pre-infection memory. The CD4+ clones that contracted clustered mainly within CM and EM, and the CD8+ clones concentrated in EMRA.

Material: PBMCs or a T cell subset sorted from them (not recorded which). The receptor was derived from a man between 18 and 29 years old who had mild COVID-19 (a few samples of this study predate the infection). Cell type and time point are not known. The V gene is TRBV27, the J gene TRBJ2-7; no firm D call. CDR3 sequence reads: CASSPTLHYEQYF. DNA of the CDR3: TGTGCCAGCAGCCCGACACTCCACTACGAGCAGTACTTC.